This T cell receptor (beta chain) was sequenced for a study of vaccination effects on CD4 cells after COVID-19. Turning to the study itself: Following the second dose by a median of 72 days, the post-vaccine samples were obtained.

On this clone itself: Its antigen is as yet unknown.

ViraFEST expansion of antigen-specific CD4+ T cells with viral peptide pools preceded sequencing. Researchers isolated CD4+ T cells once 9 to 11 days of culture had elapsed. Participants each got two BNT162b2 or mRNA-1273 vaccine doses. Vaccine recipients had no previous SARS-CoV-2 infection; their nucleocapsid antibodies were negative. PBMC cultures contained 1.5 million to 2 million cells per well, roughly 10 IU/ml IL-2 and around 9.4 ug/ml peptides. Sequenced by immunoSEQ multiplex PCR; TCRdb stores in-frame clones only, minus some. The sample holds about 24,000 clones; over 75% are singletons and the top ten take 23%. This TCR was sampled from a human donor who received a COVID-19 vaccine. Source: CD4+ T cells from PBMCs cultured with HCoV-NL63 spike peptides, taken after COVID-19 vaccination.

The CDR3 region is CASSSGGGFSSYEQYF. The CDR3 DNA sequence: TGTGCCAGCAGTTCAGGAGGGGGGTTTTCTAGCTACGAGCAGTACTTC. The chain combines TRBV5-4 with TRBJ2-7; D may match TRBD1 or TRBD2 (6 bases each). Trimming shortened V by 5 bases and J by 3 bases, and 21 bases separated the two germline ends. The CDR3 is 16 residues long. Germline CDR1 is SGHNT and CDR2 is YYREEE (reference sequence).